The 19 T cell receptor beta chains reported below all come from one sample, sequenced in a study of blood T cell repertoires in COVID-19. Method: immunoSEQ multiplex PCR; TCRdb's copy keeps in-frame clones and lacks some. The sample has 90,000 to 150,000 clones; less than 90% are singletons. What was sequenced was peripheral blood. These receptors all stem from a man at least 80 years old with acute or convalescent COVID-19.

For the CDR3, the DNA is TGTGCCAGCAGTTCCGGACAGGGGGTTTCCTACAATGAGCAGTTCTTC. Encoded protein: CASSSGQGVSYNEQFF. The rearrangement joins TRBV6-2 or TRBV6-3 to TRBJ2-1; TRBD1 agrees at 10 bases. The CDR3 has 16 amino acids. Germline CDR1 reads MNHEY; CDR2 reads SVGEGT. The V and J ends lost 4 bases and 1 base, in that order; junction bases with no gene match: 4.

V gene TRBV9 combines with J gene TRBJ1-3; maybe TRBD1 (6 bases). Trimming removed 1 base from V and 2 bases from J, with 22 bases in between. Germline V CDR1 and CDR2: SGDLS, YYNGEE. This CDR3 is 19 amino acids long. The CDR3 sequence is CASSVPPATFRGPGNTIYF. In DNA, the CDR3 is TGTGCCAGCAGCGTACCCCCGGCGACCTTCAGGGGCCCTGGAAACACCATATATTTT.

The V call is TRBV18, the J call TRBJ1-3, with D possibly matching TRBD1 (5 bases). The CDR3 runs to 16 residues. V lost 6 bases and J 2 bases, leaving 17 bases between the germline ends. CDR1 is KGHSH and CDR2 is LQKENI in the germline V gene. CDR3 loop: CASSESQGLAGNTIYF. Written as DNA, the CDR3 is TGTGCCAGCTCGGAAAGTCAGGGCTTAGCTGGAAACACCATATATTTT.

The rearrangement links TRBV5-1 to TRBJ2-2; tentative D call: TRBD2 (6 bases). The CDR3 consists of 15 residues. Germline-derived CDR1 and CDR2 are SGHRS and YFSETQ. V lost 7 bases to trimming and J lost 2 bases, with 15 bases between them. The CDR3 region has the DNA TGCGCCAGCGAAACTGGGGGGAAAAACACCGGGGAGCTGTTTTTT. Its protein product is CASETGGKNTGELFF.

V gene TRBV19 combines with J gene TRBJ2-1; 10 nucleotides align to TRBD2. V trimming: 9 bases; J trimming: 8 bases; junction bases outside the gene matches: 10. The CDR3 is made up of 14 amino acids. Germline CDR1 LNHDA, CDR2 SQIVND (reference sequence). The CDR3 here is CASCRSGGRDEQFF. The CDR3 DNA sequence: TGTGCCAGCTGCCGTAGCGGGGGGAGGGATGAGCAGTTCTTC.

The chain employs TRBV7-9 and TRBJ1-1; 7 bases are a match to TRBD1. After removal of 7 bases from V and 7 bases from J, the junction contained 15 bases not matched to a gene. CDR3 size: 15 residues. Germline V gene lookup returns CDR1 SEHNR and CDR2 FQNEAQ (reference sequence). The CDR3 DNA reads TGTGCCAGCACGCCGATAAGGGGGCCGGAATTTGAAGCTTTCTTT. This codes for CASTPIRGPEFEAFF.

The genes are TRBV5-1 and TRBJ2-7; 10 bases map to TRBD2. In germline, CDR1 is SGHRS, CDR2 YFSETQ. Trimming took 4 bases from V and 7 from J; bases not matched to a gene: 11. This CDR3 contains 15 residues. The CDR3 here is CASSRTLAGAGEQYF. The CDR3 coding sequence is TGCGCCAGCAGCAGGACTCTAGCGGGAGCGGGGGAGCAGTACTTC.

The chain is built from TRBV20-1 and TRBJ2-3, with 11 positions matching TRBD2. The CDR3 totals 15 residues. Germline V gene sequence: CDR1 DFQATT, CDR2 SNEGSKA (reference sequence). The V gene end was trimmed by 3 bases and the J gene end by 4 bases; junction bases not matched to a gene: 6. The CDR3 spells CSASSGRALPDTQYF. CDR3 DNA: TGCAGTGCTAGTAGCGGGAGGGCCCTCCCAGATACGCAGTATTTT.

The chain employs TRBV18 and TRBJ2-3, with a weak D call TRBD1 (6 bases). The CDR3 totals 17 residues. Between the trimmed V and J ends, which lost 0 bases and 0 bases, there was a span of 13 bases. Per the germline V gene, CDR1 is KGHSH and CDR2 is LQKENI. CDR3 region: CASSPPSGHPSTDTQYF. The CDR3 coding sequence is TGTGCCAGCTCACCACCGTCGGGACACCCTAGCACAGATACGCAGTATTTT.

This sequence joins TRBV9 and TRBJ2-5, with 13 nucleotides matching TRBD2. J lost 3 bases, V lost 4 bases, and 12 bases had no gene match. The germline gives CDR1 SGDLS, CDR2 YYNGEE. The CDR3 loop spans 18 amino acids. This CDR3 reads CASSLHPGGLAGKETQYF. The CDR3 region has the DNA TGTGCCAGCAGCCTCCACCCTGGGGGACTAGCGGGGAAAGAGACCCAGTACTTC.

The CDR3 nucleotides are TGTGCCGCGACTTGGGGGGATCAGCCCCAGCATTTT. Translated: CAATWGDQPQHF. J is TRBJ1-5 and V is TRBV28; possibly TRBD1 for D (5 bases). Germline values: CDR1 MDHEN, CDR2 SYDVKM. Trimming removed 11 bases at V and 5 bases at J, with 13 bases between. This CDR3 is built from 12 residues. The complete variable domain, with remaining parts taken from reference TRBV28 and TRBJ1-5, reads DVKVTQSSRYLVKRTGEKVFLECVQDMDHENMFWYRQDPGLGLRLIYFSYDVKMKEKGDIPEGYSVSREKKERFSLILESASTNQTSMYLCAATWGDQPQHFGDGTRLSIL.

This chain connects TRBV14 to TRBJ2-1; D call uncertain. Germline V gives CDR1 SGHDN, CDR2 FVKESK. Trimming took 0 bases from V and 7 from J, leaving 16 bases between them. CDR3 length: 16 amino acids. The CDR3 loop reads CASSQESRLILNEQFF. The CDR3 DNA reads as TGTGCCAGCAGCCAAGAAAGCCGCCTCATATTAAATGAGCAGTTCTTC.

The chain joins TRBV5-4 to TRBJ1-2; 8 bases align to TRBD1. Germline V gene sequence: CDR1 SGHNT, CDR2 YYREEE (reference sequence). There are 15 residues in the CDR3. V shed 3 bases and J 3 bases; nucleotides not matched to a gene: 7. Written as DNA, the CDR3 is TGTGCCAGCAGCTGGGGGACAGGCGGCGACTATGGCTACACCTTC. Its translation: CASSWGTGGDYGYTF.

The gene calls are TRBV9 and TRBJ1-2; 10 bases align to TRBD1. The CDR3 covers 15 residues. Trimming at V came to 4 bases and at J to 7 bases, leaving 10 bases not matched to a gene. From germline, CDR1 is SGDLS and CDR2 YYNGEE. The DNA of the CDR3 is TGTGCCAGCAGCCCGACGGGGACAGGGGATCGTGGCTACACCTTC. Translation: CASSPTGTGDRGYTF.

The J gene is TRBJ2-3, the V gene TRBV10-3; 8 bases match TRBD1. V gave up 2 bases and J gave up 5 bases; unmatched junction bases: 9. The CDR3 is 16 residues long. Germline CDR1 reads ENHRY; CDR2 reads SYGVKD. In DNA, the CDR3 is TGTGCCATCAGTGAGACGTCAGGGGGCGGTCGAGATACGCAGTATTTT. Encoded protein: CAISETSGGGRDTQYF.

This chain connects TRBV6-1 to TRBJ1-2; a possible D gene is TRBD1 (6 bases). The V end lost 3 bases, the J end lost 0 bases, and 8 bases lay between the germline ends. The CDR3 length is 14 residues. Germline CDR1 and CDR2: MNHNS and SASEGT. The CDR3 nucleotides read TGTGCCAGCAGTGAGGGGGCCCCTAACTATGGCTACACCTTC. Amino acids: CASSEGAPNYGYTF.

V gene TRBV6-2 or TRBV6-3 combines with J gene TRBJ2-1; a possible D gene is TRBD2 (5 bases). Germline CDR1 MNHEY, CDR2 SVGEGT. The V and J ends lost 6 bases and 4 bases respectively, with 16 bases between them. The length of the CDR3 is 15 residues. The CDR3 here is CASSLLAPEYNEQFF. CDR3 in DNA: TGTGCCAGCAGCCTTCTAGCACCAGAGTACAATGAGCAGTTCTTC.

The rearrangement links TRBV6-2 or TRBV6-3 to TRBJ1-6, with D possibly TRBD1 on 5 matching bases. Germline loops: CDR1 MNHEY, CDR2 SVGEGT. The ends were cut back, 0 bases at V and 8 bases at J, with 11 bases in the middle. The CDR3 extends over 15 amino acids. The CDR3 here is CASSYSAGRYSPLHF. As DNA, the CDR3 is TGTGCCAGCAGTTACTCGGCAGGGAGGTATTCACCCCTCCACTTT.

The rearrangement joins TRBV4-1 to TRBJ2-1, with 7 bases fitting TRBD1. The CDR3 consists of 15 residues. Per the germline V gene, CDR1 is MGHRA and CDR2 is YSYEKL. Trimming removed 4 bases from V and 2 bases from J; junction bases left unmatched: 5. CDR3 DNA: TGCGCCAGCAGCCCCCAGGGGGACCCCTACAATGAGCAGTTCTTC. It translates to CASSPQGDPYNEQFF.